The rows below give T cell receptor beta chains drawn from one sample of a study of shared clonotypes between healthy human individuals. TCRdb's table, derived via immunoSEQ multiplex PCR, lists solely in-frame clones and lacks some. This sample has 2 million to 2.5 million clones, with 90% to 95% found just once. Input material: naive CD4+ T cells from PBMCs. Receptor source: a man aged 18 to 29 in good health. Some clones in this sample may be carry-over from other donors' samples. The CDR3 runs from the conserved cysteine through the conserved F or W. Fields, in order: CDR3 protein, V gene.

CASSYLGQGNSGYTF,TRBV6-6
CASSQTFLRVGGGEDEKLFF,TRBV23-1
CASSFTGQGVGETQYF,TRBV5-1
CASSLLAGQTQYF,TRBV7-9
CASSSGQGLNTEAFF,TRBV5-1
CASSQISIRGRGDEAFF,TRBV4-1
CSVQVLYYEQYF,TRBV29-1
CATRAGSNYGYTF,TRBV6-5
CASSQDNEQFF,TRBV4-2
CASSPIGMAGELFF,TRBV5-5
CASSFQGGTGELFF,TRBV28
CASSHWSSYTYEQYF,TRBV7-2
CASSPRAGIQETQYF,TRBV7-9
CASSSSLSNTEAFF,TRBV5-1
CASSLLTLGYNEQFF,TRBV27
CASRGQGAADTQYF,TRBV30
CAWANPGNTIYF,TRBV30
CASSFGVSGYEQYF,TRBV28